The clone carrying this TCR beta chain was observed a few times. Antigen specificity is unknown. The CDR3 loop spans 16 amino acids. V was trimmed by 1 base and J by 2 bases, leaving 14 bases between them. Germline V gives CDR1 LGHDT, CDR2 YNNKEL (reference sequence). The record originates from a study of T cells in Graves' hyperthyroidism and ophthalmopathy. General study points: Ophthalmopathy prediction by the model preceded onset by a median about 6.3 months.

TCR beta CDR3 region amplification was performed from RNA transcripts. The HTBI primer set served for first-round RT-PCR of the TCR CDR3. TCRdb redid the calling of the multiplex PCR reads with MiXCR, one entry per CDR3 protein. The sample includes about 510,000 distinct CDR3 sequences, about 14% seen only once; the top ten take roughly 14%. The receptor comes from a woman between 40 and 50 years old with Graves' hyperthyroidism. This chain connects TRBV3-1 to TRBJ1-2, with D uncertain. Input material: blood. As DNA, the CDR3 is TGTGCCAGCAGCCAAGCATTCGGGAAAGCGAACTATGGCTACACCTTC. Its translation is CASSQAFGKANYGYTF.